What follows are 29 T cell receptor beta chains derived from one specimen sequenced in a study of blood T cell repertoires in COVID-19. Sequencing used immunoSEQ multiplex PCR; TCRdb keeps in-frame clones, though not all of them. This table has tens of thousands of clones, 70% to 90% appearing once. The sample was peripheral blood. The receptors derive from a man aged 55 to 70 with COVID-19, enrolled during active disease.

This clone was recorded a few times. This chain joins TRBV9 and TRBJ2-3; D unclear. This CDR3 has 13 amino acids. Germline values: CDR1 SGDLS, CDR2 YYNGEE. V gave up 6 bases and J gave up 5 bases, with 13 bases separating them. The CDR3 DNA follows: TGTGCCAGCAACGCAGGTTCTGGAGATACGCAGTATTTT. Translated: CASNAGSGDTQYF.

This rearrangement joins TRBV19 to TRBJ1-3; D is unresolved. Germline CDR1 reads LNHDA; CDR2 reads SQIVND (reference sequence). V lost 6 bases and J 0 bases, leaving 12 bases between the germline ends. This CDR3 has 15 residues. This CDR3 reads CASSPTDASGNTIYF. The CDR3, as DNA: TGTGCCAGTAGCCCAACAGACGCCTCTGGAAACACCATATATTTT.

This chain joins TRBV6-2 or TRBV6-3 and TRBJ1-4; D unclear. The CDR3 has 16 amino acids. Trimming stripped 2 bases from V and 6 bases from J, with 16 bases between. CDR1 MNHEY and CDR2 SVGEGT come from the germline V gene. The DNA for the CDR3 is TGTGCCAGCAGTTACGAGGGCACCTTCCCGGATGAAAAACTGTTTTTT. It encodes CASSYEGTFPDEKLFF.

CDR3 bases: TGTGCCAGCAGCGTCGGGACTAGCGGACCTACCACCTACAATGAGCAGTTCTTC. Translated, it gives CASSVGTSGPTTYNEQFF. V is TRBV11-2 and J is TRBJ2-1; 11 nucleotides line up with TRBD2. The CDR3 has 18 amino acids. With 5 bases clipped from V and 2 bases from J, the junction kept 11 bases outside the gene matches. The germline V gene has CDR1 SGHAT and CDR2 FQNNGV.

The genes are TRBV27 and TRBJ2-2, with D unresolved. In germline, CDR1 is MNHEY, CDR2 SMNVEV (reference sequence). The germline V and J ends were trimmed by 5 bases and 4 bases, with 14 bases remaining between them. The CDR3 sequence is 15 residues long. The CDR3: CASSEKAGFTGELFF. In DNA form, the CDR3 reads TGTGCCAGCAGTGAAAAAGCAGGTTTCACCGGGGAGCTGTTTTTT.

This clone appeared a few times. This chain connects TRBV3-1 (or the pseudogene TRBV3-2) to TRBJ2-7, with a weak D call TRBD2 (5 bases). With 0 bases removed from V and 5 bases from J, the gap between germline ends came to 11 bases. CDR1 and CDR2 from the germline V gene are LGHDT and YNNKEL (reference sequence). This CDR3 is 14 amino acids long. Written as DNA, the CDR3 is TGTGCCAGCAGCCAAGATTGGAGGAGACACGAGCAGTACTTC. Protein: CASSQDWRRHEQYF.

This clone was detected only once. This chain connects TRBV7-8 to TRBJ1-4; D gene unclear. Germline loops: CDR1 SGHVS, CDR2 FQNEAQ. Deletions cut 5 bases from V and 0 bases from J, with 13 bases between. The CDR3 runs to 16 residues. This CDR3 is CASSIWTEATNEKLFF. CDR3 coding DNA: TGTGCCAGCAGCATTTGGACGGAGGCAACTAATGAAAAACTGTTTTTT. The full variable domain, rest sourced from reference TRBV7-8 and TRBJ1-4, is GAGVSQSPRYKVAKRGQDVALRCDPISGHVSLFWYQQALGQGPEFLTYFQNEAQLDKSGLPSDRFFAERPEGSVSTLKIQRTQQEDSAVYLCASSIWTEATNEKLFFGSGTQLSVL.

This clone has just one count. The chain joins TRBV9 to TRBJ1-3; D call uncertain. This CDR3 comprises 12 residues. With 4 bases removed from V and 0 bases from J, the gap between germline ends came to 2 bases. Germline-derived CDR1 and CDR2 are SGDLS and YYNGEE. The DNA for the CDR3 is TGTGCCAGCAGCCTCTCTGGAAACACCATATATTTT. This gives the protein CASSLSGNTIYF. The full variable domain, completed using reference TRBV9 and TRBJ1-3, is DSGVTQTPKHLITATGQRVTLRCSPRSGDLSVYWYQQSLDQGLQFLIQYYNGEERAKGNILERFSAQQFPDLHSELNLSSLELGDSALYFCASSLSGNTIYFGEGSWLTVV.

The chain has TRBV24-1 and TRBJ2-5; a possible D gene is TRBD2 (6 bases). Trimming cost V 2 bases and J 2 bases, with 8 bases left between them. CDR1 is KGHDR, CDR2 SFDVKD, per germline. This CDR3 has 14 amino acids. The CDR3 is CATSDSGSQETQYF. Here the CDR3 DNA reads TGTGCCACCAGTGATTCCGGGAGTCAAGAGACCCAGTACTTC.

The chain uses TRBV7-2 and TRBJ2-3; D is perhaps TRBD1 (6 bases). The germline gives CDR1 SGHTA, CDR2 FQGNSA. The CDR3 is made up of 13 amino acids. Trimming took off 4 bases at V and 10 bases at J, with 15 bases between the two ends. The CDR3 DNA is TGTGCCAGCAGCTCTCAGGGGTCTTCTCCGCAGTATTTT. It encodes CASSSQGSSPQYF.

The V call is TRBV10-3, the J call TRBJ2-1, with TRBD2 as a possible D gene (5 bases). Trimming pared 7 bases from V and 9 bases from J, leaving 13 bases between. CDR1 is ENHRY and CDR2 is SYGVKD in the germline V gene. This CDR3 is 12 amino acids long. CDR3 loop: CAINDEGSEQFF. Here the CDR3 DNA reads TGTGCCATCAACGACGAGGGCTCTGAGCAGTTCTTC.

CDR3 DNA: TGTGCCAGCGCCGTCGGGACTAGCCCGCAGTATTTT. Translated, it gives CASAVGTSPQYF. This chain uses TRBV2 with TRBJ2-3; 9 bases line up with TRBD2. The length of the CDR3 is 12 residues. With 8 bases clipped from V and 10 bases from J, the junction kept 7 bases outside the gene matches. Germline V CDR1 and CDR2: SNHLY, FYNNEI. Looking up the rest from reference TRBV2 and TRBJ2-3 gives the full variable domain: EPEVTQTPSHQVTQMGQEVILRCVPISNHLYFYWYRQILGQKVEFLVSFYNNEISEKSEIFDDQFSVERPDGSNFTLKIRSTKLEDSAMYFCASAVGTSPQYFGPGTRLTVL.

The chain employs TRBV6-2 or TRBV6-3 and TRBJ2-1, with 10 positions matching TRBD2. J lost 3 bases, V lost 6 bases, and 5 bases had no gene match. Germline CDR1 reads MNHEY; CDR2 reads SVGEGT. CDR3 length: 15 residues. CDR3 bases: TGTGCCAGCAGCCCCACTAGCGGGAACTACAATGAGCAGTTCTTC. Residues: CASSPTSGNYNEQFF.

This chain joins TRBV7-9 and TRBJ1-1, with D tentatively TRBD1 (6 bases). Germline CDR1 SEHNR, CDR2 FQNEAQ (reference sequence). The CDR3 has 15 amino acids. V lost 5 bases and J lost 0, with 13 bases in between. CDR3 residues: CASSPSQGMNTEAFF. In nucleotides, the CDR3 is TGTGCCAGCAGCCCTTCACAGGGAATGAACACTGAAGCTTTCTTT.

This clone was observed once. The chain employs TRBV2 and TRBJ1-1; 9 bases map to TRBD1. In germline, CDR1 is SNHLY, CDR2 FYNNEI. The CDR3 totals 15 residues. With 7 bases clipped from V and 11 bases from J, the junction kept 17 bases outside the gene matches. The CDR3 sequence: CASIKGDRALPVAFF. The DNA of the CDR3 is TGTGCCAGCATCAAAGGGGACAGGGCCCTCCCCGTGGCTTTCTTT.

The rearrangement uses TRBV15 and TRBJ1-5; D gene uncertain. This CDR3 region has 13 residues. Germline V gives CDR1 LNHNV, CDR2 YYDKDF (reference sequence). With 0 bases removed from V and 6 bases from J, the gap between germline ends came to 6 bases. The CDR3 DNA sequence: TGTGCCACCAGCAGAGAACGGGGTCAGCCCCAGCATTTT. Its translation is CATSRERGQPQHF.

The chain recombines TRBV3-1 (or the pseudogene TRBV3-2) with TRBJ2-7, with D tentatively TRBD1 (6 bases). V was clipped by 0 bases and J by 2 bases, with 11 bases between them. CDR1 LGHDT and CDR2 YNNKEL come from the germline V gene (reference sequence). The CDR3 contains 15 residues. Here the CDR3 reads CASSQDQGPTYEQYF. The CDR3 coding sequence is TGTGCCAGCAGCCAAGATCAGGGGCCCACCTACGAGCAGTACTTC.

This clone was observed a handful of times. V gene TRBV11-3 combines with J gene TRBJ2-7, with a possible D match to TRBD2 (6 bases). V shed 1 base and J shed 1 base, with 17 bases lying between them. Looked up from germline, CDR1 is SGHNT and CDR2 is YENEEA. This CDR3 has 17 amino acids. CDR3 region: CASSLALRRDPSYEQYF. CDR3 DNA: TGTGCCAGCAGCTTAGCCCTTCGGCGGGATCCGTCCTACGAGCAGTACTTC.

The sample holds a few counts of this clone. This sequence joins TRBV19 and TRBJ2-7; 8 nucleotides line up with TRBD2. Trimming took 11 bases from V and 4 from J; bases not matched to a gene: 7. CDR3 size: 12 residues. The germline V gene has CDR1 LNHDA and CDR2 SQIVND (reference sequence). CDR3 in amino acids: CAGERELYEQYF. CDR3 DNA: TGTGCCGGGGAGCGGGAGCTTTACGAGCAGTACTTC.

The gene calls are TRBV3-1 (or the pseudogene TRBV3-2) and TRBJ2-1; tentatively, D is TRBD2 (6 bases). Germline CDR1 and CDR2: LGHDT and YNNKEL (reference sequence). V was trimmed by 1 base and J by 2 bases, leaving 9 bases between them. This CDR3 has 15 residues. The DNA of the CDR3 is TGTGCCAGCAGCCAAGGGAGGGCGGCCTACAATGAGCAGTTCTTC. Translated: CASSQGRAAYNEQFF.

The chain's CDR3 is CASTRTGGATNEKLFF. In DNA, the CDR3 is TGTGCCAGTACGAGGACAGGGGGCGCGACTAATGAAAAACTGTTTTTT. This chain uses TRBV19 with TRBJ1-4, with TRBD1 identical over 11 bases. V was clipped by 7 bases and J by 2 bases; unmatched bases: 6. Per germline, CDR1 LNHDA and CDR2 SQIVND (reference sequence). This CDR3 contains 16 residues.

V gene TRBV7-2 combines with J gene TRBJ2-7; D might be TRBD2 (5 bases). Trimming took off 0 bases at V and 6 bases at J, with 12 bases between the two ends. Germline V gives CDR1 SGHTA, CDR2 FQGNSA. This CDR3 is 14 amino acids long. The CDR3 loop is CASSLALAGREQYF. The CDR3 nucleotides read TGTGCCAGCAGCTTAGCGCTGGCGGGCCGCGAGCAGTACTTC. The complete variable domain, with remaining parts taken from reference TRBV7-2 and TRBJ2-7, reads GAGVSQSPSNKVTEKGKDVELRCDPISGHTALYWYRQSLGQGLEFLIYFQGNSAPDKSGLPSDRFSAERTGGSVSTLTIQRTQQEDSAVYLCASSLALAGREQYFGPGTRLTVT.

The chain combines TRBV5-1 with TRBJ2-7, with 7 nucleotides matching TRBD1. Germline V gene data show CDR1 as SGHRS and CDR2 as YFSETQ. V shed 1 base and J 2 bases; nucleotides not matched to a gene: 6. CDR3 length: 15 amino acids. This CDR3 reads CASSLSGQATYEQYF. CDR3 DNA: TGCGCCAGCAGCTTGTCTGGACAGGCTACCTACGAGCAGTACTTC.

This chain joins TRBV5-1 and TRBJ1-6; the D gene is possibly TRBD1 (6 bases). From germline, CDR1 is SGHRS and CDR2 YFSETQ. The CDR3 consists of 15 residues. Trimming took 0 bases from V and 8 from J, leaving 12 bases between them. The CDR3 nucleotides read TGCGCCAGCAGCTTGGTACAGGGAAAAGATTCACCCCTCCACTTT. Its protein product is CASSLVQGKDSPLHF. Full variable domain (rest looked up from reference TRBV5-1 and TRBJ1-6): KAGVTQTPRYLIKTRGQQVTLSCSPISGHRSVSWYQQTPGQGLQFLFEYFSETQRNKGNFPGRFSGRQFSNSRSEMNVSTLELGDSALYLCASSLVQGKDSPLHFGNGTRLTVT.

In DNA, the CDR3 is TGTGCCACCAGCAGAGATCAGGGGCCGGCTGAAAAACTGTTTTTT. Protein sequence: CATSRDQGPAEKLFF. V is TRBV15 and J is TRBJ1-4, with a tentative D call TRBD1 (6 bases). CDR1 and CDR2 from the germline V gene are LNHNV and YYDKDF (reference sequence). The CDR3 consists of 15 residues. The ends were cut back, 0 bases at V and 7 bases at J, with 12 bases in the middle.

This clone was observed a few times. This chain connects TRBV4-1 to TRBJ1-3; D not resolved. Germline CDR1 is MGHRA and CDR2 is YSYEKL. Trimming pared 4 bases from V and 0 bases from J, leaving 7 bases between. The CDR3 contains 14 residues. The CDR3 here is CASSPWSSGNTIYF. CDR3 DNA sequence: TGCGCCAGCAGCCCATGGAGCTCTGGAAACACCATATATTTT.

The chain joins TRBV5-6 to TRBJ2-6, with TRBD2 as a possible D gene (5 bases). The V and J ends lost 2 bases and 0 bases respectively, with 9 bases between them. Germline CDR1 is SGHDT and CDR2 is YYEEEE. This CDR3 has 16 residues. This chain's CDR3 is CASSFRGRSGANVLTF. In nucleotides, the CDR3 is TGTGCCAGCAGCTTTAGAGGGCGCTCTGGGGCCAACGTCCTGACTTTC. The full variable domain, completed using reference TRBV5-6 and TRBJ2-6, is DAGVTQSPTHLIKTRGQQVTLRCSPKSGHDTVSWYQQALGQGPQFIFQYYEEEERQRGNFPDRFSGHQFPNYSSELNVNALLLGDSALYLCASSFRGRSGANVLTFGAGSRLTVL.

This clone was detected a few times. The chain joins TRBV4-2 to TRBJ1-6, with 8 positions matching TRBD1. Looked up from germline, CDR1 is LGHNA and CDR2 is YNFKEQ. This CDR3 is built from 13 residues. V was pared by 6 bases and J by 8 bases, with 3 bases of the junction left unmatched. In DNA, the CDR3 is TGTGCCAGCAGGATGACAGGGGATTCACCCCTCCACTTT. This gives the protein CASRMTGDSPLHF.

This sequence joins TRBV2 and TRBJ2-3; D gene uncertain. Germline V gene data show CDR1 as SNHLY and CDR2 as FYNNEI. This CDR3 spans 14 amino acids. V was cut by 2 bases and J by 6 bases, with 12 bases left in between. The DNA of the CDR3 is TGTGCCAGCAGTGAAAAGACACCCAACGATACGCAGTATTTT. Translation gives CASSEKTPNDTQYF.